A single sample is the source of the 21 T cell receptor beta chains below, sequenced in a study of technical replicates of blood from a handful of donors. This table comes from immunoSEQ multiplex PCR, and its TCRdb copy is limited to in-frame clones, with some not included. The sample gives 75,000 to 100,000 clones, 90% to 95% of which show up once; 0.38% is in the top ten. Sequencing input: T cells isolated from PBMCs. Receptors were obtained from a human donor in good health.

This clone appeared once. The rearrangement links TRBV29-1 to TRBJ2-3; D call uncertain. The length of the CDR3 is 11 residues. Trimming shortened V by 7 bases and J by 3 bases, and 8 bases separated the two germline ends. Germline values: CDR1 SQVTM, CDR2 ANQGSEA. The CDR3 coding sequence is TGCAGCGGTTTTCGGACAGATACGCAGTATTTT. This encodes CSGFRTDTQYF.

The CDR3 reads CASSSAYEQYF. The CDR3 DNA is TGTGCCAGCAGCTCTGCCTACGAGCAGTACTTC. The chain employs TRBV5-6 and TRBJ2-7; D is unresolved. Germline V CDR1 and CDR2: SGHDT, YYEEEE. V was cut by 3 bases and J by 2 bases, with 3 bases left in between. The CDR3 runs 11 residues.

The chain recombines TRBV27 with TRBJ2-2; 9 bases map to TRBD2. The V segment lost 2 bases and the J segment 3 bases; nucleotides outside the gene matches: 7. The CDR3 has 17 amino acids. From germline, CDR1 is MNHEY and CDR2 SMNVEV (reference sequence). The CDR3 sequence: CASSLGLAGTYTGELFF. In nucleotides, the CDR3 is TGTGCCAGCAGTTTAGGGCTAGCGGGGACCTACACCGGGGAGCTGTTTTTT.

The chain uses TRBV19 and TRBJ1-4, with TRBD1 matching over 10 bases. With V trimmed by 6 bases and J by 0 bases, 10 bases remained unmatched. The CDR3 totals 18 residues. CDR1 LNHDA and CDR2 SQIVND come from the germline V gene (reference sequence). CDR3 nucleotides: TGTGCCAGTAGATCGGGACAGGGGTCATATGCAACTAATGAAAAACTGTTTTTT. It is translated as CASRSGQGSYATNEKLFF. Supplemented by reference TRBV19 and TRBJ1-4, the full variable domain reads DGGITQSPKYLFRKEGQNVTLSCEQNLNHDAMYWYRQDPGQGLRLIYYSQIVNDFQKGDIAEGYSVSREKKESFPLTVTSAQKNPTAFYLCASRSGQGSYATNEKLFFGSGTQLSVL.

This clone was observed a single time. The rearrangement uses TRBV10-2 and TRBJ2-7, with D hard to call. V was pared by 0 bases and J by 1 base, with 4 bases between. Germline loops: CDR1 WSHSY, CDR2 SAAADI. The CDR3 totals 13 residues. The CDR3 DNA sequence: TGCGCCAGCAGTGAGTCTCGGTCCTACGAGCAGTACTTC. Translation gives CASSESRSYEQYF.

This chain connects TRBV2 to TRBJ1-2; 7 nucleotides align to TRBD1. V shed 10 bases, J shed 3 bases, and the junction held 8 bases outside the gene matches. Germline V CDR1 and CDR2: SNHLY, FYNNEI. The CDR3 loop spans 13 amino acids. The CDR3 region is CATRTGPYYGYTF. The CDR3 coding sequence is TGTGCCACGCGGACAGGCCCCTACTATGGCTACACCTTC.

V usage is TRBV6-5 and J usage is TRBJ2-7; D possibly corresponds to TRBD1 (5 bases). Trimming removed 2 bases at V and 3 bases at J, with 8 bases between. Germline CDR1 reads MNHEY; CDR2 reads SVGAGI. The CDR3 length is 13 residues. The CDR3 nucleotides read TGTGCCAGCAGTTACAACAGGCTCTACGAGCAGTACTTC. This codes for CASSYNRLYEQYF.

This chain joins TRBV7-9 and TRBJ2-7; the match to TRBD2 covers 8 bases. After removal of 1 base from V and 3 bases from J, the junction contained 2 bases not matched to a gene. This CDR3 is 14 amino acids long. Per the germline V gene, CDR1 is SEHNR and CDR2 is FQNEAQ (reference sequence). In DNA form, the CDR3 reads TGTGCCAGCAGCTTAGGACTAGCGCGCTACGAGCAGTACTTC. It is translated as CASSLGLARYEQYF.

CDR3 protein: CASSESGGAETQYF. The DNA for the CDR3 is TGCGCCAGCAGTGAGTCAGGGGGCGCGGAGACCCAGTACTTC. The V and J genes are TRBV10-1 and TRBJ2-5; 7 bases are shared with TRBD1. CDR1 is WNHNN, CDR2 SYGVQD, per germline (reference sequence). V was clipped by 0 bases and J by 5 bases; unmatched bases: 3. The CDR3 totals 14 residues.

This clone was observed a handful of times. The rearrangement links TRBV10-1 to TRBJ2-1; 9 bases agree with TRBD2. The CDR3 is 14 residues long. Germline CDR1 is WNHNN and CDR2 is SYGVQD (reference sequence). Trimming at V came to 5 bases and at J to 6 bases, leaving 5 bases not matched to a gene. The CDR3 DNA follows: TGCGCCAGCAGTAGCGGACTAGCGCGCAATGAGCAGTTCTTC. This gives the protein CASSSGLARNEQFF.

The rearrangement links TRBV5-1 to TRBJ2-7; 7 positions agree with TRBD2. Germline V gene sequence: CDR1 SGHRS, CDR2 YFSETQ. The CDR3 loop spans 15 amino acids. J gave up 3 bases and V 0 bases, and 6 bases lay outside the gene matches. CDR3 sequence: CASSLDGTGGYEQYF. The CDR3 DNA follows: TGCGCCAGCAGCTTGGACGGGACGGGAGGCTACGAGCAGTACTTC.

As for this clone: One end of the junction is discordant with germline, which a read error may explain. Here the CDR3 reads CASNLNRVTTDTQYF. DNA of the CDR3: TGTGCCAGCAATTTAAACAGGGTGACTACAGATACGCAGTATTTT. The chain joins TRBV28 to TRBJ2-3, with D perhaps TRBD1 (6 bases). This CDR3 comprises 15 residues. Germline V CDR1 and CDR2: MDHEN, SYDVKM.

V usage is TRBV6-5 and J usage is TRBJ2-5; a weak D match, TRBD2 (6 bases). The CDR3 consists of 15 residues. Germline CDR1 is MNHEY and CDR2 is SVGAGI. V was trimmed by 8 bases and J by 5 bases, leaving 21 bases between them. The DNA of the CDR3 is TGTGCCAGCCACGCTAGGGTTGGAGGGCCTGAGACCCAGTACTTC. Protein sequence: CASHARVGGPETQYF.

The chain carries TRBV6-6 and TRBJ2-3, with 10 bases identical to TRBD1. CDR3 length equals 16 residues. J lost 3 bases, V lost 5 bases, and 8 bases had no gene match. Germline CDR1 reads MNHNY; CDR2 reads SVGAGI (reference sequence). The CDR3: CASSVGTGDRTDTQYF. Here the CDR3 DNA reads TGTGCCAGCAGTGTCGGGACAGGGGATAGAACAGATACGCAGTATTTT.

This chain joins TRBV6-6 and TRBJ1-3; the D is unclear. The CDR3 is made up of 15 amino acids. Germline assignment: CDR1 MNHNY and CDR2 SVGAGI (reference sequence). Trimming stripped 2 bases from V and 0 bases from J, with 8 bases between. The CDR3 DNA is TGTGCCAGCAGTTACGACGGGTACTCTGGAAACACCATATATTTT. This codes for CASSYDGYSGNTIYF.

This chain uses TRBV2 with TRBJ1-2, with a possible D match to TRBD1 (5 bases). Per the germline V gene, CDR1 is SNHLY and CDR2 is FYNNEI. The ends were cut back, 0 bases at V and 7 bases at J, with 9 bases in the middle. The CDR3 extends over 13 amino acids. In DNA, the CDR3 is TGTGCCAGCAGTGAAGCACAGGCCTTTGGCTACACCTTC. This translates into CASSEAQAFGYTF. The whole variable domain, filled in from reference TRBV2 and TRBJ1-2, reads EPEVTQTPSHQVTQMGQEVILRCVPISNHLYFYWYRQILGQKVEFLVSFYNNEISEKSEIFDDQFSVERPDGSNFTLKIRSTKLEDSAMYFCASSEAQAFGYTFGSGTRLTVV.

The J gene is TRBJ2-1, the V gene TRBV19, with TRBD2 as a possible D gene (5 bases). CDR1 and CDR2 from the germline V gene are LNHDA and SQIVND (reference sequence). There are 14 residues in the CDR3. The ends were cut back, 3 bases at V and 4 bases at J, with 10 bases in the middle. For the CDR3, the DNA is TGTGCCAGTAGTATCGGACGGGGATACAATGAGCAGTTCTTC. This translates into CASSIGRGYNEQFF.

This chain joins TRBV7-2 and TRBJ2-7; 9 bases agree with TRBD2. Germline-derived CDR1 and CDR2 are SGHTA and FQGNSA. V lost 5 bases, J lost 3 bases, and 5 bases stayed unmatched. The CDR3 is 14 amino acids. The CDR3 sequence is CASSLGLALYEQYF. The CDR3 nucleotides are TGTGCCAGCAGCCTGGGACTAGCACTCTACGAGCAGTACTTC.

This chain uses TRBV9 with TRBJ2-1, with D tentatively TRBD2 (6 bases). Germline values: CDR1 SGDLS, CDR2 YYNGEE. This CDR3 is 13 amino acids long. V gave up 2 bases and J gave up 15 bases, with 18 bases separating them. As DNA, the CDR3 is TGTGCCAGCAGCGTCTTTACGGGAGAGGATCTGTTCTTC. This translates into CASSVFTGEDLFF.

V gene TRBV6-1 combines with J gene TRBJ2-7, with 7 bases aligning to TRBD2. Losses at the gene ends were 4 bases for V and 2 bases for J; bases not matched to a gene: 5. This CDR3 has 14 amino acids. Germline lookup yields CDR1 MNHNS and CDR2 SASEGT. CDR3 sequence reads: CASSASSGTYEQYF. CDR3 nucleotides: TGTGCCAGCAGTGCCTCTAGCGGAACCTACGAGCAGTACTTC.

V is TRBV19 and J is TRBJ2-2; D perhaps matches TRBD1 (6 bases). V was pared by 7 bases and J by 3 bases, with 9 bases between. The germline CDR1 and CDR2 sequences are LNHDA and SQIVND (reference sequence). This CDR3 has 13 residues. The CDR3 sequence: CASTHRDTGELFF. As DNA, the CDR3 is TGTGCCAGTACGCACAGGGACACCGGGGAGCTGTTTTTT.